One and the same sample provided the 9 T cell receptor beta chains below, sequenced in a study of OX40 agonist ivuxolimab in advanced cancers. The assay was immunoSEQ multiplex PCR, and TCRdb's table has in-frame clones only and misses some. Of 40,000 to 50,000 clones in the sample, around four fifths were seen once. This specimen consisted of CD4+ or CD8+ T cells sorted from blood, obtained in a trial of the OX40 agonist ivuxolimab. These receptors originate from an adult with an advanced solid tumor such as melanoma, head and neck, liver or kidney cancer.

The chain has TRBV27 and TRBJ2-7, with D perhaps TRBD1 or TRBD2 (5 bases each). V shed 2 bases and J shed 1 base, with 12 bases lying between them. Germline V gene data show CDR1 as MNHEY and CDR2 as SMNVEV (reference sequence). The CDR3 spans 15 residues. The CDR3 sequence is CASSLDPGTSYEQYF. DNA of the CDR3: TGTGCCAGCAGTTTAGATCCAGGGACGTCCTACGAGCAGTACTTC.

DNA for the CDR3: TGTGCCAGCAGCTTAGGCGGTTCTAGCACAGATACGCAGTATTTT. Protein: CASSLGGSSTDTQYF. The V gene is TRBV11-3, the J gene TRBJ2-3, with D unresolved. CDR3 size: 15 residues. Trimming removed 1 base from V and 0 bases from J, with 8 bases in between. Germline values: CDR1 SGHNT, CDR2 YENEEA.

V usage is TRBV4-1 and J usage is TRBJ1-1; no clear D gene. Germline V gene sequence: CDR1 MGHRA, CDR2 YSYEKL. The CDR3 is made up of 13 amino acids. V lost 0 bases, J lost 3 bases, and 5 bases lay in between. CDR3 region: CASSQDRDTEAFF. The DNA for the CDR3 is TGCGCCAGCAGCCAAGATCGGGACACTGAAGCTTTCTTT.

In this sample, this clone is medium-sized. The gene calls are TRBV10-3 and TRBJ1-2; D not resolved. The germline V gene has CDR1 ENHRY and CDR2 SYGVKD. The CDR3 spans 14 residues. V lost 3 bases and J 3 bases, leaving 11 bases between the germline ends. CDR3 amino acids: CAISERDWDYGYTF. CDR3 coding DNA: TGTGCCATCAGTGAAAGGGATTGGGACTATGGCTACACCTTC.

In DNA form, the CDR3 reads TGTGCCAGTAGTAATACGGGGCAGGGATATGAAAAACTGTTTTTT. This translates into CASSNTGQGYEKLFF. The V call is TRBV19, the J call TRBJ1-4; maybe TRBD1 (5 bases). The germline V and J ends were trimmed by 4 bases and 6 bases, with 15 bases remaining between them. Germline CDR1 is LNHDA and CDR2 is SQIVND (reference sequence). The CDR3 runs to 15 residues.

This clone was observed a handful of times. The gene calls are TRBV10-1 and TRBJ1-1; D perhaps matches TRBD1 (5 bases). Germline lookup yields CDR1 WNHNN and CDR2 SYGVQD (reference sequence). There are 13 residues in the CDR3. V lost 10 bases and J lost 6, with 18 bases in between. The CDR3 DNA reads as TGCGCCACTGGTACCGGGACTTGGCCTGAAGCTTTCTTT. Translated: CATGTGTWPEAFF.

This chain joins TRBV12-5 and TRBJ2-1; perhaps D is TRBD1 or TRBD2 (5 bases each). Germline CDR1 LGHNT, CDR2 FRNRAP. This CDR3 has 18 amino acids. Trimming removed 4 bases from V and 0 bases from J, with 19 bases in between. The CDR3 region has the DNA TGTGCTAGTGGTTGGGGGACCCGAGACCCCAGCTCCTACAATGAGCAGTTCTTC. Residues: CASGWGTRDPSSYNEQFF.

The rearrangement links TRBV5-1 to TRBJ1-1; D gene uncertain. From germline, CDR1 is SGHRS and CDR2 YFSETQ. With 0 bases removed from V and 1 base from J, the gap between germline ends came to 13 bases. This CDR3 is 16 amino acids long. The CDR3 DNA sequence: TGCGCCAGCAGCTTGGACGGACGTCCATGGAACACTGAAGCTTTCTTT. Residues: CASSLDGRPWNTEAFF.

The chain recombines TRBV9 with TRBJ2-1, with D maybe TRBD2 (5 bases). The germline V and J ends were trimmed by 4 bases and 9 bases, with 23 bases remaining between them. This CDR3 has 16 residues. Germline V lookup: CDR1 SGDLS, CDR2 YYNGEE. The CDR3 loop reads CASSTQRMGSLGEQFF. DNA for the CDR3: TGTGCCAGCAGCACCCAGCGGATGGGGTCCCTGGGTGAGCAGTTCTTC. Supplemented by reference TRBV9 and TRBJ2-1, the full variable domain reads DSGVTQTPKHLITATGQRVTLRCSPRSGDLSVYWYQQSLDQGLQFLIQYYNGEERAKGNILERFSAQQFPDLHSELNLSSLELGDSALYFCASSTQRMGSLGEQFFGPGTRLTVL.